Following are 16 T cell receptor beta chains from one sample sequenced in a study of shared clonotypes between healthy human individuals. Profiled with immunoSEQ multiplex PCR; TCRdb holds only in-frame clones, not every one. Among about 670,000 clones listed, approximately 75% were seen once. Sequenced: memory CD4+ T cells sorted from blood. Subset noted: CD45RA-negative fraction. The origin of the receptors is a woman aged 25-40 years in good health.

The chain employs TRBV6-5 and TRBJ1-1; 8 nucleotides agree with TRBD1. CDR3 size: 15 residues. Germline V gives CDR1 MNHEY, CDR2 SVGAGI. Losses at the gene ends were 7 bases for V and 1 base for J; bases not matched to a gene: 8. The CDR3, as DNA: TGTGCCAGCATGACCAGGGGGCTGTCGAACACTGAAGCTTTCTTT. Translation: CASMTRGLSNTEAFF.

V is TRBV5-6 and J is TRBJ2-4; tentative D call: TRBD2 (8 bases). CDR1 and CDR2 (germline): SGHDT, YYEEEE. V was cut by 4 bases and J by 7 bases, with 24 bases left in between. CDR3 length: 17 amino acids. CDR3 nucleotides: TGTGCCAGCAGCCCAGGGGGGTTTAGCGGGAACGCTAACATTCAGTACTTC. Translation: CASSPGGFSGNANIQYF.

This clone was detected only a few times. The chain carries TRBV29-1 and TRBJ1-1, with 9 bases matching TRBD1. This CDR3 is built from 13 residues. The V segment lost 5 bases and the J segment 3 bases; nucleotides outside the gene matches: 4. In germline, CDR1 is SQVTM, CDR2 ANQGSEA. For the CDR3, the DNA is TGCAGCGTTACAGGGGGCTGGGACACTGAAGCTTTCTTT. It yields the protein CSVTGGWDTEAFF.

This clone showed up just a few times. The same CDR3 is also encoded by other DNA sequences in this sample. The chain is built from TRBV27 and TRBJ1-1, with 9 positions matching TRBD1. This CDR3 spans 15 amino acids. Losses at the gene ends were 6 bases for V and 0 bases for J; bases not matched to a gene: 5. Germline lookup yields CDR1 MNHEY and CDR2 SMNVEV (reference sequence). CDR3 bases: TGTGCCAGCAGCCGGGACAGGGTTATGAACACTGAAGCTTTCTTT. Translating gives CASSRDRVMNTEAFF.

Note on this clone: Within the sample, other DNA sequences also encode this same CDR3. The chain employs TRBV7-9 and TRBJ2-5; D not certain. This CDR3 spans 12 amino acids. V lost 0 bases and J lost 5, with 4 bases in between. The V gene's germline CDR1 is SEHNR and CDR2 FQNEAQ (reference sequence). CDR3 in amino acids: CASSLAGETQYF. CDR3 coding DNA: TGTGCCAGCAGCTTAGCAGGGGAGACCCAGTACTTC.

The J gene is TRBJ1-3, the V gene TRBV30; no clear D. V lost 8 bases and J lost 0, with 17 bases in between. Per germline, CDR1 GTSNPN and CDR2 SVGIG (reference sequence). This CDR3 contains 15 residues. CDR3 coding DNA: TGTGCCCACGGCAATTCCGGGCTCTCTGGAAACACCATATATTTT. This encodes CAHGNSGLSGNTIYF.

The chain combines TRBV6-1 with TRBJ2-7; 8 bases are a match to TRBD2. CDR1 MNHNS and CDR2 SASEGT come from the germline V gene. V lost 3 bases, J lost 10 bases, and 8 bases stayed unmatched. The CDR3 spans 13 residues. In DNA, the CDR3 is TGTGCCAGCAGTGATCGAGCGGGAGACACACAGTACTTC. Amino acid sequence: CASSDRAGDTQYF.

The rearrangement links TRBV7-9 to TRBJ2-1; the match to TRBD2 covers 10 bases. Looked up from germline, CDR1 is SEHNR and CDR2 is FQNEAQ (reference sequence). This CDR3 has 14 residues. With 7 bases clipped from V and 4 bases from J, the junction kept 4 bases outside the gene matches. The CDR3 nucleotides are TGTGCCAGCACTCAGCGGGAGGGTTACAATGAGCAGTTCTTC. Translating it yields CASTQREGYNEQFF. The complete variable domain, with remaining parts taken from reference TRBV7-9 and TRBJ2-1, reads DTGVSQNPRHKITKRGQNVTFRCDPISEHNRLYWYRQTLGQGPEFLTYFQNEAQLEKSRLLSDRFSAERPKGSFSTLEIQRTEQGDSAMYLCASTQREGYNEQFFGPGTRLTVL.

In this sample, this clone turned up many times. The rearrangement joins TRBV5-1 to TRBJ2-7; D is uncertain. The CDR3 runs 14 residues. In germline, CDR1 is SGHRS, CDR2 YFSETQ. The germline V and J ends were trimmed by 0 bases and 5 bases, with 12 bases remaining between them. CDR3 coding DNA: TGCGCCAGCAGCTTGGCCCGGCTTGGGGACGAGCAGTACTTC. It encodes CASSLARLGDEQYF.

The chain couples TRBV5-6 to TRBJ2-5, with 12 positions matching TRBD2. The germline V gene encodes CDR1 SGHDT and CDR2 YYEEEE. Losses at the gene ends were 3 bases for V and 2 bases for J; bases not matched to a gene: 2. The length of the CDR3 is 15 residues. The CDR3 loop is CASSWGLAGQETQYF. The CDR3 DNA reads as TGTGCCAGCAGCTGGGGACTAGCGGGTCAAGAGACCCAGTACTTC.

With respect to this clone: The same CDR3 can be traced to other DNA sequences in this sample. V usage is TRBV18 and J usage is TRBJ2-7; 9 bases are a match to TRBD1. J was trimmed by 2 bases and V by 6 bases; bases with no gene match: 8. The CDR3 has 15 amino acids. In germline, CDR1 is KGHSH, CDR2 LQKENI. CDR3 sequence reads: CASSPAGTGTYEQYF. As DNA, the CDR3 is TGTGCCAGCTCTCCCGCCGGGACAGGGACCTACGAGCAGTACTTC.

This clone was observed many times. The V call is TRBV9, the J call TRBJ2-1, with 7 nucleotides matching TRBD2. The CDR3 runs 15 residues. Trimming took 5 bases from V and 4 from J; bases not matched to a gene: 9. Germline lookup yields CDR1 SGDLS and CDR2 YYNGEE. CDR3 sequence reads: CASSKGEGRYNEQFF. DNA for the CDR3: TGTGCCAGCAGTAAAGGGGAGGGACGGTACAATGAGCAGTTCTTC.

The CDR3 spells CASSKRENNEQFF. The CDR3 region has the DNA TGTGCCAGCAGCAAGAGGGAGAACAATGAGCAGTTCTTC. The chain recombines TRBV21-1 with TRBJ2-1; the table gives TRBD2 as D, unverified against the DNA. TRBV21-1 is noted as a pseudogene. This CDR3 is built from 13 residues.

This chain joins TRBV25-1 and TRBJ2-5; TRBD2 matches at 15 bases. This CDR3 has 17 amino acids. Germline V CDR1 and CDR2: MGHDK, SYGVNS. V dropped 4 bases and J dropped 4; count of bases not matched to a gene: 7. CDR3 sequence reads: CASSGGTSGRFGETQYF. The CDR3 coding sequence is TGTGCCAGCAGTGGGGGGACTAGCGGGAGGTTCGGAGAGACCCAGTACTTC.

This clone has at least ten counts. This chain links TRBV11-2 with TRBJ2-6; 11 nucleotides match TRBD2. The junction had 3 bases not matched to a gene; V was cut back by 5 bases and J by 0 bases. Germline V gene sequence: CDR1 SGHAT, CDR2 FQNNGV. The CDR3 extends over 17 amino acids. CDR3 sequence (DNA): TGTGCCAGCAGCCCGACTAGCGGGGCCTCTGGGGCCAACGTCCTGACTTTC. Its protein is CASSPTSGASGANVLTF.

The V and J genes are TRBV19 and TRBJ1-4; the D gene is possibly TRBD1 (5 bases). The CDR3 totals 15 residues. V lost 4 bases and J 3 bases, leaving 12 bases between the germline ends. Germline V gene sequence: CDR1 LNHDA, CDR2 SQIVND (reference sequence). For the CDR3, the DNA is TGTGCCAGTAGTAACTCCCGAGGGGCTAATGAAAAACTGTTTTTT. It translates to CASSNSRGANEKLFF.